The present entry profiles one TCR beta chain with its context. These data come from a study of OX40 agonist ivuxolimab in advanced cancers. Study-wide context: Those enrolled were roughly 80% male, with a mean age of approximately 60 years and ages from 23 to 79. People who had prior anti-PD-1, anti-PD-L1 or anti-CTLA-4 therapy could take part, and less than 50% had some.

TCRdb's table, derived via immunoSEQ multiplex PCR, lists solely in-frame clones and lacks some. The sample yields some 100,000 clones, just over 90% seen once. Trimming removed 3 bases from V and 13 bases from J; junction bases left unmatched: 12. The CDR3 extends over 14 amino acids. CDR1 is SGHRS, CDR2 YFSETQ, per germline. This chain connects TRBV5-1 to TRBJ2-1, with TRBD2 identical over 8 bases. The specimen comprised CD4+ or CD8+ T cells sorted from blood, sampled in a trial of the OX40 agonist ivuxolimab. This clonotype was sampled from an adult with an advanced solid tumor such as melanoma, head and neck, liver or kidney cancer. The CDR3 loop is CASSSSNLLAVQFF. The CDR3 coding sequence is TGCGCCAGCAGCTCATCAAACCTACTAGCGGTTCAGTTCTTC.